This T cell receptor beta chain was found in a study of T cell changes during pregnancy in multiple sclerosis. The data were produced by immunoSEQ multiplex PCR, yet TCRdb's version contains in-frame clones alone and is incomplete. This repertoire shows some 64,000 clones, around 93% found once; its top ten account for under 2.5%. The CDR3 consists of 17 residues. With V trimmed by 0 bases and J by 0 bases, 5 bases remained unmatched. Per germline, CDR1 SGHRS and CDR2 YFSETQ. The receptor's source is a female donor with multiple sclerosis, enrolled in a pregnancy study. Sequenced material: peripheral blood, taken in the first trimester of pregnancy. V usage is TRBV5-1 and J usage is TRBJ2-2; 7 nucleotides line up with TRBD2. CDR3 sequence (DNA): TGCGCCAGCAGCTTGGCGGGAGGCGCCGCGAACACCGGGGAGCTGTTTTTT. Protein product: CASSLAGGAANTGELFF.